Each of the 25 T cell receptor beta chains below was sequenced from the same sample in a study of shared clonotypes between healthy human individuals (dated by TCRdb to 2019 to 2021). Receptor libraries were prepared by the immunoSEQ multiplex PCR assay. As stored in TCRdb, this immuneACCESS dataset retains in-frame rearrangements with V and J assigned. A fraction of the clones does not appear; measured against another copy, unresolved V genes explain less than half of the discrepancy, and the remainder lacks a known reason. This sample is represented by 2 million to 2.5 million clones; approximately 96% of them were singletons. The ten largest account for 0.1% to 0.15% of the sample. Sequencing was carried out using naive CD4+ T cells sorted from blood. The cell subset or site label on this specimen signifies: CD45RA+ positively selected. These receptors all come from a man between 18 and 35 years old in good health.

The chain has TRBV9 and TRBJ2-2; D is unclear. Trimming shortened V by 0 bases and J by 3 bases, and 9 bases separated the two germline ends. The V gene's germline CDR1 is SGDLS and CDR2 YYNGEE. The CDR3 consists of 15 residues. The CDR3 spells CASSVGVRDTGELFF. The CDR3 DNA sequence: TGTGCCAGCAGCGTAGGGGTCAGAGACACCGGGGAGCTGTTTTTT.

This chain connects TRBV15 to TRBJ1-2; no clear D gene. Trimming took off 1 base at V and 8 bases at J, with 5 bases between the two ends. The V gene's germline CDR1 is LNHNV and CDR2 YYDKDF (reference sequence). CDR3 length equals 11 residues. The CDR3 reads CATSRVPGYTF. For the CDR3, the DNA is TGTGCCACCAGCAGAGTACCGGGCTACACCTTC.

This rearrangement joins TRBV7-6 to TRBJ1-4; D possibly corresponds to TRBD1 (5 bases). This CDR3 has 15 residues. V was shortened by 0 bases and J by 8 bases, with 13 bases between the two germline ends. CDR1 is SGHVS, CDR2 FNYEAQ, per germline. Written as DNA, the CDR3 is TGTGCCAGCAGCTTAGCCGGGACGCTGAACGAAAAACTGTTTTTT. Protein: CASSLAGTLNEKLFF.

The chain combines TRBV7-3 with TRBJ1-1, with D possibly matching TRBD1 (6 bases). The germline V gene has CDR1 SGHTA and CDR2 FQGTGA. This CDR3 spans 15 amino acids. The V gene lost 6 bases and the J gene lost 4 bases, with 18 bases spanning the gap. The CDR3 loop is CASSLGPDSGTEAFF. CDR3 nucleotide sequence: TGTGCCAGCAGTTTAGGACCGGACAGTGGCACTGAAGCTTTCTTT. Variable domain in full (rest from reference TRBV7-3 and TRBJ1-1): GAGVSQTPSNKVTEKGKYVELRCDPISGHTALYWYRQSLGQGPEFLIYFQGTGAADDSGLPNDRFFAVRPEGSVSTLKIQRTERGDSAVYLCASSLGPDSGTEAFFGQGTRLTVV.

This clone was detected once. The chain has TRBV7-2 and TRBJ2-7; 9 bases line up with TRBD1. CDR1 and CDR2 (germline): SGHTA, FQGNSA. The junction had 9 bases not matched to a gene; V was cut back by 5 bases and J by 1 base. The CDR3 runs to 16 residues. This CDR3 reads CASSPSRDRASYEQYF. CDR3 DNA sequence: TGTGCCAGCAGCCCAAGTCGGGACAGGGCTTCCTACGAGCAGTACTTC.

Here the CDR3 DNA reads TGTGCCTGGAGTAATACACCAACTAATGAAAAACTGTTTTTT. Translating gives CAWSNTPTNEKLFF. V gene TRBV30 combines with J gene TRBJ1-4; no clear D gene. Per germline, CDR1 GTSNPN and CDR2 SVGIG (reference sequence). CDR3 size: 14 residues. Trimming removed 2 bases from V and 0 bases from J, with 7 bases in between.

The chain employs TRBV5-1 and TRBJ2-2; TRBD2 matches at 10 bases. V lost 5 bases to trimming and J lost 0 bases; unmatched junction nucleotides: 1. The CDR3 totals 15 residues. Germline V gene lookup returns CDR1 SGHRS and CDR2 YFSETQ. CDR3 DNA: TGCGCCAGCAGTGGACTAGCGGCGAACACCGGGGAGCTGTTTTTT. Its translation is CASSGLAANTGELFF.

About this clone itself: Other DNA variants within this sample encode the same CDR3. This chain uses TRBV5-1 with TRBJ2-3; D is unclear. Germline V CDR1 and CDR2: SGHRS, YFSETQ. V was cut by 4 bases and J by 3 bases, with 6 bases left in between. The CDR3 contains 12 residues. CDR3 coding DNA: TGCGCCAGCAGCCGGCCTACAGATACGCAGTATTTT. It specifies CASSRPTDTQYF.

With respect to this clone: The identical CDR3 is also encoded by other nucleotide sequences in the sample. In DNA, the CDR3 is TGTGCCAGCAGGGGGGGGCCTAATCAGCCCCAGCATTTT. Translated: CASRGGPNQPQHF. The gene calls are TRBV2 and TRBJ1-5; the D gene is possibly TRBD1 (6 bases). CDR3 length: 13 residues. CDR1 is SNHLY, CDR2 FYNNEI, per germline. Trimming cost V 6 bases and J 4 bases, with 10 bases left between them.

This chain links TRBV11-2 with TRBJ2-1, with 8 bases lining up with TRBD1. The CDR3 runs to 15 residues. The ends lost 0 bases at V and 6 bases at J; junction bases unmatched: 4. From germline, CDR1 is SGHAT and CDR2 FQNNGV. This chain's CDR3 is CASSLDRTGFNEQFF. Written as DNA, the CDR3 is TGTGCCAGCAGCTTAGATAGGACAGGGTTCAATGAGCAGTTCTTC.

This sequence joins TRBV18 and TRBJ1-6; D gene uncertain. Germline-derived CDR1 and CDR2 are KGHSH and LQKENI. The CDR3 has 13 amino acids. Between the trimmed V and J ends, which lost 3 bases and 9 bases, there was a span of 9 bases. In nucleotides, the CDR3 is TGTGCCAGCTCACCTACCCCAGGTTCACCCCTCCACTTT. It encodes CASSPTPGSPLHF.

The V gene is TRBV7-2, the J gene TRBJ2-1; 9 bases line up with TRBD1. Germline trimming cut 6 bases from V and 7 bases from J; bases unmatched to any gene: 13. The CDR3 loop spans 16 amino acids. CDR1 and CDR2 (germline): SGHTA, FQGNSA. The CDR3 DNA sequence: TGTGCCAGCAGGTCCACACCGGGACAGGGCACGAATGAGCAGTTCTTC. Translated, it gives CASRSTPGQGTNEQFF. Drawing the rest from reference TRBV7-2 and TRBJ2-1, the complete variable domain is GAGVSQSPSNKVTEKGKDVELRCDPISGHTALYWYRQSLGQGLEFLIYFQGNSAPDKSGLPSDRFSAERTGGSVSTLTIQRTQQEDSAVYLCASRSTPGQGTNEQFFGPGTRLTVL.

Concerning this clone: The identical CDR3 is also encoded by other nucleotide sequences in the sample. The chain links TRBV7-2 to TRBJ1-6; no clear D gene. CDR3 length equals 13 residues. V dropped 2 bases and J dropped 9 bases, with 8 bases sitting between them. CDR1 and CDR2 from the germline V gene are SGHTA and FQGNSA. CDR3 amino acids: CASSLQRGSPLHF. The CDR3 DNA sequence: TGTGCCAGCAGCTTACAGAGAGGTTCACCCCTCCACTTT. Based on the CDR3 plus reference TRBV7-2 and TRBJ1-6, the full variable domain is GAGVSQSPSNKVTEKGKDVELRCDPISGHTALYWYRQSLGQGLEFLIYFQGNSAPDKSGLPSDRFSAERTGGSVSTLTIQRTQQEDSAVYLCASSLQRGSPLHFGNGTRLTVT.

The chain recombines TRBV6-6 with TRBJ1-1, with D hard to call. V was clipped by 3 bases and J by 5 bases, with 10 bases between them. Looked up from germline, CDR1 is MNHNY and CDR2 is SVGAGI (reference sequence). CDR3 size: 13 residues. The CDR3 protein is CASSYEARTEAFF. The CDR3 DNA sequence: TGTGCCAGCAGTTATGAGGCGAGGACTGAAGCTTTCTTT.

This clone came up once. CDR3 nucleotide sequence: TGTGCCAGCAGAGCGGGGGGCGGCGATACGCAGTATTTT. It codes for CASRAGGGDTQYF. V gene TRBV6-5 combines with J gene TRBJ2-3, with 9 nucleotides matching TRBD2. V shed 6 bases and J 6 bases; nucleotides not matched to a gene: 4. The CDR3 spans 13 residues. CDR1 is MNHEY, CDR2 SVGAGI, per germline.

As concerns this clone: Other DNA variants within this sample encode the same CDR3. This sequence joins TRBV7-8 and TRBJ2-7, with TRBD2 matching over 12 bases. With V trimmed by 1 base and J by 4 bases, 2 bases remained unmatched. From germline, CDR1 is SGHVS and CDR2 FQNEAQ. There are 15 residues in the CDR3. CDR3 nucleotide sequence: TGTGCCAGCAGCTTAGAGCTAGCGGGGGGGTACGAGCAGTACTTC. As protein: CASSLELAGGYEQYF.

The chain recombines TRBV6-1 with TRBJ2-7; TRBD2 aligns across 9 bases. Trimming removed 10 bases from V and 3 bases from J; junction bases left unmatched: 10. This CDR3 contains 14 residues. The germline V gene encodes CDR1 MNHNS and CDR2 SASEGT. CDR3 sequence (DNA): TGTGCCACCAAAGGCGGACTAGCGCTCTACGAGCAGTACTTC. It specifies CATKGGLALYEQYF.

The genes are TRBV5-6 and TRBJ2-5, with 10 bases that match TRBD1. The V gene end was trimmed by 3 bases and the J gene end by 4 bases; junction bases not matched to a gene: 3. The CDR3 extends over 14 amino acids. Germline CDR1 and CDR2: SGHDT and YYEEEE. The CDR3 loop is CASSWDRGGETQYF. The DNA for the CDR3 is TGTGCCAGCAGCTGGGACAGGGGTGGAGAGACCCAGTACTTC.

This chain connects TRBV14 to TRBJ2-3; a weak D match, TRBD1 (6 bases). From germline, CDR1 is SGHDN and CDR2 FVKESK. V shed 2 bases and J shed 4 bases, with 10 bases lying between them. CDR3 length: 14 residues. The CDR3 loop is CASSQFYRADTQYF. For the CDR3, the DNA is TGTGCCAGCAGCCAATTCTACAGGGCAGATACGCAGTATTTT.

The chain carries TRBV5-1 and TRBJ1-5; D is possibly TRBD1 (5 bases). The CDR3 length is 16 residues. CDR1 is SGHRS, CDR2 YFSETQ, per germline. V gave up 1 base and J gave up 3 bases, with 14 bases separating them. The CDR3 DNA follows: TGCGCCAGCAGCTTGTGGCCCTCAGGGAACAATCAGCCCCAGCATTTT. Amino acids: CASSLWPSGNNQPQHF. Together with reference TRBV5-1 and TRBJ1-5, the CDR3 gives the full variable domain: KAGVTQTPRYLIKTRGQQVTLSCSPISGHRSVSWYQQTPGQGLQFLFEYFSETQRNKGNFPGRFSGRQFSNSRSEMNVSTLELGDSALYLCASSLWPSGNNQPQHFGDGTRLSIL.

The chain uses TRBV7-2 and TRBJ2-1, with D perhaps being TRBD1 or TRBD2 (5 bases each). The V end was cut by 2 bases, the J end by 9 bases, with 17 bases between. CDR3 length: 15 amino acids. Germline V gene lookup returns CDR1 SGHTA and CDR2 FQGNSA. The CDR3 spells CASSLSGFAGGEQFF. For the CDR3, the DNA is TGTGCCAGCAGCTTATCAGGGTTCGCGGGCGGTGAGCAGTTCTTC.

J is TRBJ2-7 and V is TRBV6-5; D unresolved. Germline loops: CDR1 MNHEY, CDR2 SVGAGI. V lost 0 bases and J 6 bases, leaving 9 bases between the germline ends. This CDR3 is built from 13 residues. The CDR3 nucleotides are TGTGCCAGCAGTTACTCGACACAGCTCGAGCAGTACTTC. The encoded protein is CASSYSTQLEQYF.

CDR3 sequence: CAWRNPPRPGQNYGYTF. In DNA form, the CDR3 reads TGTGCCTGGAGGAACCCGCCACGACCTGGACAGAACTATGGCTACACCTTC. The rearrangement uses TRBV30 and TRBJ1-2; a possible D gene is TRBD1 (6 bases). V was shortened by 3 bases and J by 2 bases, with 22 bases between the two germline ends. Germline V lookup: CDR1 GTSNPN, CDR2 SVGIG (reference sequence). The CDR3 covers 17 residues. The full variable domain, its missing parts supplied by reference TRBV30 and TRBJ1-2, is SQTIHQWPATLVQPVGSPLSLECTVEGTSNPNLYWYRQAAGRGLQLLFYSVGIGQISSEVPQNLSASRPQDRQFILSSKKLLLSDSGFYLCAWRNPPRPGQNYGYTFGSGTRLTVV.

V gene TRBV30 combines with J gene TRBJ2-1; 9 bases align to TRBD1. The CDR3 has 12 amino acids. Germline lookup yields CDR1 GTSNPN and CDR2 SVGIG (reference sequence). V lost 2 bases to trimming and J lost 9 bases; unmatched junction nucleotides: 2. The CDR3 region has the DNA TGTGCCTGGAGTCTACAGGGGGCTGAGCAGTTCTTC. Translated: CAWSLQGAEQFF.

The V call is TRBV7-2, the J call TRBJ1-2; TRBD1 agrees at 7 bases. Losses at the gene ends were 4 bases for V and 4 bases for J; bases not matched to a gene: 3. The CDR3 contains 13 residues. Germline-derived CDR1 and CDR2 are SGHTA and FQGNSA. DNA for the CDR3: TGTGCCAGCAGCTCTACAGGGGTCTATGGCTACACCTTC. Translation gives CASSSTGVYGYTF. Based on the CDR3 plus reference TRBV7-2 and TRBJ1-2, the full variable domain is GAGVSQSPSNKVTEKGKDVELRCDPISGHTALYWYRQSLGQGLEFLIYFQGNSAPDKSGLPSDRFSAERTGGSVSTLTIQRTQQEDSAVYLCASSSTGVYGYTFGSGTRLTVV.